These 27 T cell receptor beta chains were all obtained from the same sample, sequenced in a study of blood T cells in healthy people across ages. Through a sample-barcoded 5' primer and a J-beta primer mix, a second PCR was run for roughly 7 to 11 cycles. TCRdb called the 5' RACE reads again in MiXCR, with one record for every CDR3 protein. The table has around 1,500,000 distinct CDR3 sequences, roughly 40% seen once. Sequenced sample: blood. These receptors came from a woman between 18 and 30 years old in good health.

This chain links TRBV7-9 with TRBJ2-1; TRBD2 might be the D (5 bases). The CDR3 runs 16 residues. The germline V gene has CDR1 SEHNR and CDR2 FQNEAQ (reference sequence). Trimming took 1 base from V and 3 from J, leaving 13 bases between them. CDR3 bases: TGTGCCAGCAGCTTAGGCCAGCGGAGCGACTACAATGAGCAGTTCTTC. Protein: CASSLGQRSDYNEQFF.

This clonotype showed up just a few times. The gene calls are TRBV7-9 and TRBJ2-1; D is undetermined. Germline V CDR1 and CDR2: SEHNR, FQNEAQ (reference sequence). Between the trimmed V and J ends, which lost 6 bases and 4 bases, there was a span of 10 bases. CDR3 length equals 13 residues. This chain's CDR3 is CASRDTQYNEQFF. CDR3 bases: TGTGCCAGCAGAGACACGCAATACAATGAGCAGTTCTTC.

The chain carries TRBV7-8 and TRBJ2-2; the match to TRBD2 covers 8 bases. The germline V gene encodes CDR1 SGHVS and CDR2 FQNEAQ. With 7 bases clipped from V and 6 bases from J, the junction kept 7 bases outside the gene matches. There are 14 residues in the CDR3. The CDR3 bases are TGTGCCAGCATCGGGGGGGCCTTACCCGGGGAGCTGTTTTTT. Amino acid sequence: CASIGGALPGELFF.

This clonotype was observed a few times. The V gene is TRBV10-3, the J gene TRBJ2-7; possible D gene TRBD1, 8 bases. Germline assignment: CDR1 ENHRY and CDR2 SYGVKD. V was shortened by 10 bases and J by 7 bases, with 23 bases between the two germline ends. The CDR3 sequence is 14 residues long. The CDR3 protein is CATGETGDYNEQYF. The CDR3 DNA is TGTGCCACAGGGGAGACAGGGGACTACAATGAGCAGTACTTC.

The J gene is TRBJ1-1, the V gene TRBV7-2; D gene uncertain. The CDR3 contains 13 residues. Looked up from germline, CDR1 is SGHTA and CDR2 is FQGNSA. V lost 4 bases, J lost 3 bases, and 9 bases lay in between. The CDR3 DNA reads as TGTGCCAGCAGCTCGTACATAGACACTGAAGCTTTCTTT. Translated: CASSSYIDTEAFF.

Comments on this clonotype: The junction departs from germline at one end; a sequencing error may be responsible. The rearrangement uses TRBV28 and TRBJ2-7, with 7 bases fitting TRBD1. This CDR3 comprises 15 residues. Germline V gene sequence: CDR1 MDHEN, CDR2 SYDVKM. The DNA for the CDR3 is TGTGCCGGCAGTTTGTCGAGGGGACAGTACAATGAGCAGTACTTC. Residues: CAGSLSRGQYNEQYF. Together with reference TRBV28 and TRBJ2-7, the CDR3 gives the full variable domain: DVKVTQSSRYLVKRTGEKVFLECVQDMDHENMFWYRQDPGLGLRLIYFSYDVKMKEKGDIPEGYSVSREKKERFSLILESASTNQTSMYLCAGSLSRGQYNEQYFGPGTRLTVT.

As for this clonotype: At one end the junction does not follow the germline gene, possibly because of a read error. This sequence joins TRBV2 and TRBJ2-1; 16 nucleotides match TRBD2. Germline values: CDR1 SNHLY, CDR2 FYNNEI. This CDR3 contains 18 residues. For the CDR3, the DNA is TGTGACAGCAGCCCGGGACTAGCGGGGGGGATCTCCTACAATGAGCAGTTCTTC. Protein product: CDSSPGLAGGISYNEQFF.

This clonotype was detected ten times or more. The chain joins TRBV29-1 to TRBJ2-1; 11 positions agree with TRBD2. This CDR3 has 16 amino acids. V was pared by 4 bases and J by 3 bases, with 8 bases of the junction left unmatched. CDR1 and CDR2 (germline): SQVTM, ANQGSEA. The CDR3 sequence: CSVAPIAGGFYNEQFF. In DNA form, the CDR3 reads TGCAGCGTTGCTCCTATAGCGGGAGGGTTCTACAATGAGCAGTTCTTC.

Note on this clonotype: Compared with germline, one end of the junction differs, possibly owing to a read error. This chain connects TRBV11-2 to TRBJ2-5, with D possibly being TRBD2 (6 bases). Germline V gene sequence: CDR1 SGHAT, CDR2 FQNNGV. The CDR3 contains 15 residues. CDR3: CAGSLAAGSQETQYF. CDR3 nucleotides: TGTGCCGGCAGCTTAGCAGCGGGCTCACAAGAGACCCAGTACTTC.

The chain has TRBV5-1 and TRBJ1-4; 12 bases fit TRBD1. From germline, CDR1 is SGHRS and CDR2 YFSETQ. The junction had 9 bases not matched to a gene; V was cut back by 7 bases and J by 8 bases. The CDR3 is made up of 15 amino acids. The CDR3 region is CASAPTGQGAEKLFF. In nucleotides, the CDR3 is TGCGCCAGCGCCCCTACGGGACAGGGGGCGGAAAAACTGTTTTTT.

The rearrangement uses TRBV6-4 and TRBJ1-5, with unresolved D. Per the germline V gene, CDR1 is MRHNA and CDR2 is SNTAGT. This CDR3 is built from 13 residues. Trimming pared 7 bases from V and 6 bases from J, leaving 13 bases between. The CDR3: CASTDSRSQPQHF. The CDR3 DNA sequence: TGTGCCAGCACCGATAGTCGGAGTCAGCCCCAGCATTTT.

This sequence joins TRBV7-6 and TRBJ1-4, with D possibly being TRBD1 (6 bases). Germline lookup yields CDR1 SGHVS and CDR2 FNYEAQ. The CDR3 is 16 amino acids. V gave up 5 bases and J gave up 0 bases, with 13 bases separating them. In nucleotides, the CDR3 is TGTGCCAGCAGCCCCAGGGGCACCCCAACTAATGAAAAACTGTTTTTT. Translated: CASSPRGTPTNEKLFF.

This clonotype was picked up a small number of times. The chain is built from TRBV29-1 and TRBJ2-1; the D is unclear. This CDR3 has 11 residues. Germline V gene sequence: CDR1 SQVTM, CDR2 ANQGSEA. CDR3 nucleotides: TGCACCTCCCTTCGAGGAAATGAGCAGTTCTTC. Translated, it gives CTSLRGNEQFF.

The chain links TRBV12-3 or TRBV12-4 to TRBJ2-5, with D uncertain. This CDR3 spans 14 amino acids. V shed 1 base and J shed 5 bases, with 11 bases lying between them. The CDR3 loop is CASSLGHSRETQYF. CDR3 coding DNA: TGTGCCAGCAGTTTAGGCCACAGTCGGGAGACCCAGTACTTC.

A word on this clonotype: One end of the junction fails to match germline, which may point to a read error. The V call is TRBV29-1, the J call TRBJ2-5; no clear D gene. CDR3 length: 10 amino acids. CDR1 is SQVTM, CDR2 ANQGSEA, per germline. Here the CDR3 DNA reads TGCAGCGTTCAGCAAGAGATCCAGTACTTC. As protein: CSVQQEIQYF.

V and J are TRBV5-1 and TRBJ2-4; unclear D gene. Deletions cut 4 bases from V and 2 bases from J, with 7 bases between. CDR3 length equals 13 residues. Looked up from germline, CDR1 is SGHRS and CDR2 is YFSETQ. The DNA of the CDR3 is TGCGCCAGCAGCCAGGAACCCAAAAACATTCAGTACTTC. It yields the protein CASSQEPKNIQYF.

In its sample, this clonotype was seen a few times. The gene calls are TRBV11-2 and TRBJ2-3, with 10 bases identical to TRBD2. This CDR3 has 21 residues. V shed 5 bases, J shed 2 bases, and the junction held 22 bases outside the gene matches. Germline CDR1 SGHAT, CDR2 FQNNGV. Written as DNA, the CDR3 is TGTGCCAGCAGCCGCTTTATTTACCTAGCGGGGGTAGATCAGAACACAGATACGCAGTATTTT. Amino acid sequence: CASSRFIYLAGVDQNTDTQYF.

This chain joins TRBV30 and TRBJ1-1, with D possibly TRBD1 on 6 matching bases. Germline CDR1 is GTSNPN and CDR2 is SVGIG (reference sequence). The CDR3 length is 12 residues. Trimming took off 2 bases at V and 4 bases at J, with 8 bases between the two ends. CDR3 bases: TGTGCCTGGAGTCTACAGGGCACTGAAGCTTTCTTT. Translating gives CAWSLQGTEAFF. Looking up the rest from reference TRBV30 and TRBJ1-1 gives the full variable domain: SQTIHQWPATLVQPVGSPLSLECTVEGTSNPNLYWYRQAAGRGLQLLFYSVGIGQISSEVPQNLSASRPQDRQFILSSKKLLLSDSGFYLCAWSLQGTEAFFGQGTRLTVV.

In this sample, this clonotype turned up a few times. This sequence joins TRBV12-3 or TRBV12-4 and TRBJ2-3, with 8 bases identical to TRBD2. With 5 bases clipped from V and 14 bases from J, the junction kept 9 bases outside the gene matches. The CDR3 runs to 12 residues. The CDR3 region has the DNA TGTGCCAGCAGTAGAACGGGGGGGCCCTGGTATTTT. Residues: CASSRTGGPWYF.

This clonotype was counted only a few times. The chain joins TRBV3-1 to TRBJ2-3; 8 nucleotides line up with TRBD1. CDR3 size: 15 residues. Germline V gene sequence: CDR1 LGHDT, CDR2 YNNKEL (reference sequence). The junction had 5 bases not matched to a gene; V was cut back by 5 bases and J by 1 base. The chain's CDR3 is CASSDRGIGTDTQYF. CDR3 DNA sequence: TGTGCCAGCAGCGACAGGGGTATAGGCACAGATACGCAGTATTTT.

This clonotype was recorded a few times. This chain's CDR3 is CASRSTSGDSYEQYF. The CDR3 DNA reads TGTGCCAGCAGGTCCACTAGCGGCGACTCCTACGAGCAGTACTTC. This chain uses TRBV4-2 with TRBJ2-7; 8 nucleotides align to TRBD2. The V gene's germline CDR1 is LGHNA and CDR2 YNFKEQ. The CDR3 runs to 15 residues. V lost 6 bases and J lost 0; bases outside the gene matches: 7.

The DNA of the CDR3 is TGTGCCAGCGGCGCGGAGGGAGAGACCCAGTACTTC. Amino acid sequence: CASGAEGETQYF. This rearrangement joins TRBV3-1 to TRBJ2-5, with D perhaps matching TRBD2 (6 bases). Germline V lookup: CDR1 LGHDT, CDR2 YNNKEL (reference sequence). CDR3 length: 12 amino acids. V lost 8 bases to trimming and J lost 4 bases, with 11 bases between them.

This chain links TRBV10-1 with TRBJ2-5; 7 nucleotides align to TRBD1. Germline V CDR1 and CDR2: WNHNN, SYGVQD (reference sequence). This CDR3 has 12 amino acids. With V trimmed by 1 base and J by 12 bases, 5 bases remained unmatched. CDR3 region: CASSEFDRDKYF. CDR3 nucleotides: TGCGCCAGCAGTGAGTTTGACAGGGATAAGTACTTC.

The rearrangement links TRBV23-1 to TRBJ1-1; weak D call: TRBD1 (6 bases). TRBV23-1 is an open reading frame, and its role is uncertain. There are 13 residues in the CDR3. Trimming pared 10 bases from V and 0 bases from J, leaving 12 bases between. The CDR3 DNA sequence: TGCGCCACCCAGGGGCGGATGAACACTGAAGCTTTCTTT. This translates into CATQGRMNTEAFF.

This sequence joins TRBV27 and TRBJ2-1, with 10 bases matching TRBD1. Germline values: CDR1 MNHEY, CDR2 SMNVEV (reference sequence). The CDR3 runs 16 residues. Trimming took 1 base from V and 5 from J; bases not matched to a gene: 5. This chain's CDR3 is CASSLLGDRGNNEQFF. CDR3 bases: TGTGCCAGCAGTTTATTGGGGGACAGGGGAAACAATGAGCAGTTCTTC.

The CDR3 region is CASSNRGVGSPLHF. The DNA for the CDR3 is TGTGCCAGCAGCAACCGAGGGGTGGGGTCACCCCTCCACTTT. The J gene is TRBJ1-6, the V gene TRBV5-6, with D perhaps matching TRBD1 (5 bases). The V gene lost 4 bases and the J gene lost 10 bases, with 15 bases spanning the gap. The CDR3 runs to 14 residues. Germline V gives CDR1 SGHDT, CDR2 YYEEEE.

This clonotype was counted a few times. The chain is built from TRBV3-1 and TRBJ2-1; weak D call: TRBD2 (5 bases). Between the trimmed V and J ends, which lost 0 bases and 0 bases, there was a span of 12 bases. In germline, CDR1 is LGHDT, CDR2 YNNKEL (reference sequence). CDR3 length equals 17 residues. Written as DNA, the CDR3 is TGTGCCAGCAGCCAAGATAGGACTCTCAGCTCCTACAATGAGCAGTTCTTC. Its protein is CASSQDRTLSSYNEQFF.